This is a list of T cell receptor beta chains from one sample in a study of Ad26.COV2.S vaccination and SARS-CoV-2 variants. Profiled with immunoSEQ multiplex PCR; TCRdb holds only in-frame clones, not every one. The table lists 300,000 to 400,000 clones, around nine tenths of them singletons. Sequencing was performed on peripheral blood, taken in a trial of Ad26.COV2.S vaccine versus placebo. The receptor source for this set is a person aged 18-65 years who received the Ad26.COV2.S COVID-19 vaccine or a placebo. The CDR3 runs from the conserved cysteine through the conserved F or W. Each record gives: CDR3 protein, CDR3 DNA, D gene, V gene, clone size, J gene. D genes are given only for firm matches. Expanded clones get a size class; other rows say once, few or many, or leave the size out.

CASSLLEPGEQYF	TGTGCCAGCAGCTTGTTAGAACCGGGGGAGCAGTACTTC	-	TRBV5-6	-	TRBJ2-7
CASSLTGGTETQYF	TGTGCCAGCAGCTTGACGGGGGGGACTGAGACCCAGTACTTC	TRBD2	TRBV7-6	-	TRBJ2-5
CASSLDLGFEDSPLHF	TGTGCCAGCAGCTTGGATCTGGGTTTCGAGGATTCACCCCTCCACTTT	-	TRBV5-4	-	TRBJ1-6
CAISLRRQEIYEQYF	TGTGCCATCAGTCTTCGGAGACAGGAAATCTACGAGCAGTACTTC	-	TRBV10-3	-	TRBJ2-7
CASSRAKETQYF	TGTGCCAGCAGCAGAGCCAAAGAGACCCAGTACTTC	-	TRBV6-5	once	TRBJ2-5
CASSHPDRVELFF	TGTGCCAGCAGCCACCCCGACAGGGTTGAGCTGTTTTTT	TRBD1	TRBV5-4	-	TRBJ2-2
CASSVSNYGYTF	TGTGCCAGCAGCGTTTCTAACTATGGCTACACCTTC	-	TRBV9	-	TRBJ1-2
CASSLQSPYEQYF	TGTGCCAGCAGTTTACAAAGCCCCTACGAGCAGTACTTC	-	TRBV27	-	TRBJ2-7
CASRSPERGDNEQFF	TGCGCCAGCAGGTCGCCCGAGCGGGGGGACAATGAGCAGTTCTTC	TRBD2	TRBV5-1	-	TRBJ2-1
CASSYSPQGAYNEQFF	TGTGCCAGCAGTTACTCGCCTCAGGGCGCCTACAATGAGCAGTTCTTC	-	TRBV6-2/TRBV6-3	once	TRBJ2-1
CASSPNPNQPQHF	TGTGCCAGTAGCCCCAACCCCAATCAGCCCCAGCATTTT	-	TRBV19	-	TRBJ1-5
CASSQQGTGNTIYF	TGTGCCAGCAGTCAACAGGGTACTGGAAACACCATATATTTT	-	TRBV6-5	-	TRBJ1-3
CACGISGNTIYF	TGTGCCTGCGGGATCTCTGGAAACACCATATATTTT	-	TRBV30	-	TRBJ1-3
CASTRKRGASYEQYF	TGTGCCAGCACCCGAAAGCGGGGGGCCTCCTACGAGCAGTACTTC	TRBD2	TRBV7-2	once	TRBJ2-7
CASSFDSNQPQHF	TGTGCCAGCAGTTTTGATAGCAATCAGCCCCAGCATTTT	-	TRBV12-3/TRBV12-4	-	TRBJ1-5
CASSLEGYGDTQYF	TGTGCCAGCAGCCTAGAGGGGTATGGGGATACGCAGTATTTT	-	TRBV3-1/TRBV3-2	-	TRBJ2-3
CASRSGSEQFF	TGCGCCAGCCGGTCGGGGAGTGAGCAGTTCTTC	-	TRBV5-1	-	TRBJ2-1
CAWRVDRVYEQYF	TGTGCCTGGAGGGTCGACAGAGTCTACGAGCAGTACTTC	-	TRBV30	once	TRBJ2-7
CASWGGVNTEAFF	TGTGCTAGTTGGGGAGGGGTGAACACTGAAGCTTTCTTT	-	TRBV12-5	-	TRBJ1-1